The sequence of this T cell receptor beta chain was determined in a study of persistence of HIV-infected CD4 T cells. V was clipped by 2 bases and J by 7 bases, with 9 bases between them. CDR3 length equals 13 residues. CDR1 and CDR2 (germline): MNHEY, SVGEGT. Sequencing used immunoSEQ version 4 in survey mode. Sequencing used immunoSEQ multiplex PCR; TCRdb keeps in-frame clones, though not all of them. Found here are approximately 46,000 clones, just under 90% of them singletons; the top ten hold about 3.1%. Anti-CD3/anti-CD28 beads served as a nonspecific positive control stimulus. Sorting selected CD4+ T cells upregulating both CD40 ligand and CD69. These HIV-1-infected adults initiated suppressive ART in chronic infection. Donors had CD4+ T cell counts above 400 cells/uL and were CMV-seropositive. Whole-study results and caveats: TCRbeta richness was lower in CMV- and Gag-responding cells than in anti-CD3/anti-CD28-responding cells.

With regard to this clone: The antigen is unknown.

This clonotype was sampled from an adult woman with HIV who was CMV-seropositive. This chain joins TRBV6-2 or TRBV6-3 and TRBJ2-1; a weak D match, TRBD1 (5 bases). The source was CD4+ T cells sorted from PBMCs after approximately 19-hour stimulation, collected from a patient who received antiretroviral therapy. CDR3 in amino acids: CASSYRGGNEQFF. The CDR3 nucleotides are TGTGCCAGCAGTTACAGGGGTGGGAATGAGCAGTTCTTC.